These 24 T cell receptor beta chains originate from one sample sequenced in a study of spatial heterogeneity in lung cancer. Using its own MiXCR run on the 5' RACE reads, TCRdb lists one record per CDR3 protein. The sample holds some 7,500 distinct CDR3 sequences, over 7.5% seen once. Time point defined: sample taken at primary tumor resection. The sequenced material consisted of unsorted whole RNA from tumor, nontumor lung or frozen PBMC. The specimen comprised PBMCs, sampled at surgery. The receptors come from a male donor with early-stage non-small cell lung cancer.

This clonotype was observed at least ten times. Since it is a stray read in a library aimed at alpha chains, this beta chain has a size that is not meaningful. The rearrangement joins TRBV30 to TRBJ1-2; D possibly corresponds to TRBD1 (5 bases). The CDR3 has 12 amino acids. The germline V gene has CDR1 GTSNPN and CDR2 SVGIG (reference sequence). V lost 2 bases to trimming and J lost 6 bases, with 10 bases between them. CDR3 nucleotides: TGTGCCTGGAGTACGACAGACAATGGCTACACCTTC. This gives the protein CAWSTTDNGYTF.

This clonotype rates as medium-sized. A library prepared for alpha chains yielded this beta chain as an off-target read; its size is of little meaning. The CDR3 coding sequence is TGTGCCAGTACCACCACCGGGCCTCCCTACGAGCAGTACTTC. It encodes CASTTTGPPYEQYF. This chain uses TRBV19 with TRBJ2-7; D uncertain. This CDR3 spans 14 amino acids. Germline CDR1 and CDR2: LNHDA and SQIVND (reference sequence). Trimming pared 7 bases from V and 2 bases from J, leaving 15 bases between.

About this clonotype itself: This beta chain is an unintended read in a library built for alpha chains; its size means little. This chain uses TRBV5-1 with TRBJ1-1; D unresolved. Germline V gives CDR1 SGHRS, CDR2 YFSETQ. V was shortened by 5 bases and J by 6 bases, with 17 bases between the two germline ends. This CDR3 has 14 amino acids. DNA of the CDR3: TGCGCCAGCAGGGACGGGGAGGTGGGCCCTGAAGCTTTCTTT. This codes for CASRDGEVGPEAFF.

With regard to this clonotype: For a library built for alpha chains, this beta chain is a stray read; little rests on its size. V and J are TRBV6-5 and TRBJ1-2; no reliable D call. The V gene lost 2 bases and the J gene lost 6 bases, with 4 bases spanning the gap. Per germline, CDR1 MNHEY and CDR2 SVGAGI. The CDR3 consists of 11 residues. CDR3: CASSYGDGYTF. The CDR3 bases are TGTGCCAGCAGTTACGGGGATGGCTACACCTTC.

This clonotype came up many times. Because this beta chain is a stray read in a library intended to capture alpha chains, its abundance should not be given much weight. The V call is TRBV6-5, the J call TRBJ2-2; TRBD1 aligns across 7 bases. The CDR3 has 15 amino acids. Germline CDR1 MNHEY, CDR2 SVGAGI. The V and J ends lost 2 bases and 0 bases, in that order; junction bases with no gene match: 0. The CDR3 spells CASSYRGPNTGELFF. CDR3 DNA: TGTGCCAGCAGTTACAGGGGGCCGAACACCGGGGAGCTGTTTTTT.

By frequency in the sample, this clonotype is hyperexpanded. The library was prepared for alpha chains; this beta chain is a stray read, so its frequency means little. This chain joins TRBV19 and TRBJ1-1; D is unclear. The V gene's germline CDR1 is LNHDA and CDR2 SQIVND (reference sequence). The CDR3 runs 15 residues. V dropped 0 bases and J dropped 5 bases, with 13 bases sitting between them. CDR3 sequence (DNA): TGTGCCAGTAGTATAGATCTTGGGTCCGGAACTGAAGCTTTCTTT. It translates to CASSIDLGSGTEAFF.

This clonotype came up many times. With the library built for alpha chains, this beta chain is off target and its frequency is not meaningful. The chain couples TRBV29-1 to TRBJ2-3; 8 bases align to TRBD2. V dropped 4 bases and J dropped 0; count of bases not matched to a gene: 6. CDR1 SQVTM and CDR2 ANQGSEA come from the germline V gene. The CDR3 consists of 15 residues. Written as DNA, the CDR3 is TGCAGCGTTGGGACTAGCAGTTCTAGCACAGATACGCAGTATTTT. This translates into CSVGTSSSSTDTQYF.

This clonotype was counted at least ten times. This beta chain appears as a stray read in a library generated for alpha chains; its size is not informative. V usage is TRBV4-3 and J usage is TRBJ1-3; D is ambiguous. The length of the CDR3 is 16 residues. CDR1 is LGHNA, CDR2 YSLEER, per germline. V lost 0 bases, J lost 0 bases, and 9 bases lay in between. The CDR3 nucleotides read TGCGCCAGCAGCCAAGACAGGTCGCTCTCTGGAAACACCATATATTTT. Translating it yields CASSQDRSLSGNTIYF.

By sample fraction, this clonotype is medium-sized. The library was prepared for alpha chains; this beta chain is a stray read, so its frequency means little. The rearrangement uses TRBV4-1 and TRBJ2-1, with 9 bases that match TRBD2. Germline CDR1 is MGHRA and CDR2 is YSYEKL. The CDR3 is made up of 18 amino acids. The junction had 8 bases not matched to a gene; V was cut back by 0 bases and J by 2 bases. CDR3 amino acids: CASSQDLGSGGTYNEQFF. Here the CDR3 DNA reads TGCGCCAGCAGCCAAGATCTCGGTAGCGGGGGAACCTACAATGAGCAGTTCTTC.

About this clonotype: A library prepared for alpha chains yielded this beta chain as an off-target read; its size is of little meaning. The CDR3 reads CASSLRTSEYEQYF. The CDR3 bases are TGCGCCAGCAGCCTCCGGACTAGCGAGTACGAGCAGTACTTC. This rearrangement joins TRBV4-1 to TRBJ2-7; 9 nucleotides align to TRBD2. Germline CDR1 MGHRA, CDR2 YSYEKL. J gave up 4 bases and V 4 bases, and 5 bases lay outside the gene matches. This CDR3 is built from 14 residues.

This clonotype appeared many times. This beta chain turned up in a library designed for alpha chains; as an off-target read, its abundance says little. The chain uses TRBV19 and TRBJ2-5; TRBD1 is a possible D gene (5 bases). Germline V lookup: CDR1 LNHDA, CDR2 SQIVND (reference sequence). The V and J ends lost 5 bases and 5 bases respectively, with 15 bases between them. The CDR3 has 14 residues. CDR3 DNA sequence: TGTGCCAGTAGTTCACCACCAGGGATGGAGACCCAGTACTTC. Protein sequence: CASSSPPGMETQYF.

In this sample, this clonotype turned up many times. One junction end does not reproduce the germline sequence, and a read error may be involved. This beta chain lies outside the target of a library built for alpha chains; its clone size means little. The chain carries TRBV12-3 or TRBV12-4 and TRBJ2-1; possible D gene TRBD2, 6 bases. CDR3 length equals 16 residues. This chain's CDR3 is CASSSPFRDSDNEQFF. The CDR3 DNA is TGTGCCAGCAGTTCTCCTTTCCGGGACTCCGACAATGAGCAGTTCTTC.

This clonotype was seen at least ten times. A library prepared for alpha chains yielded this beta chain as an off-target read; its size is of little meaning. The chain joins TRBV4-2 to TRBJ2-7; 11 bases fit TRBD2. J gave up 2 bases and V 4 bases, and 7 bases lay outside the gene matches. CDR1 is LGHNA, CDR2 YNFKEQ, per germline. The CDR3 extends over 16 amino acids. The DNA for the CDR3 is TGTGCCAGCAGCCGCACCGTAGCGGGAGGGCCCTACGAGCAGTACTTC. The encoded protein is CASSRTVAGGPYEQYF.

At least ten counts were recorded for this clonotype. This beta chain slipped into a library made for alpha chains as a stray read, so its size is not meaningful. V gene TRBV6-5 combines with J gene TRBJ1-6; tentative D call: TRBD1 (6 bases). Germline V CDR1 and CDR2: MNHEY, SVGAGI. V gave up 5 bases and J gave up 8 bases, with 16 bases separating them. The CDR3 loop spans 15 amino acids. CDR3 amino acids: CASSLGAGAYSPLHF. The CDR3 DNA sequence: TGTGCCAGCAGTCTAGGGGCGGGGGCCTATTCACCCCTCCACTTT.

In its sample, this clonotype was seen many times. This beta chain is off target for a library built for alpha chains, so its abundance means little. The V and J genes are TRBV7-9 and TRBJ2-1, with 7 bases fitting TRBD2. Germline CDR1 is SEHNR and CDR2 is FQNEAQ (reference sequence). The CDR3 length is 14 residues. Germline trimming cut 1 base from V and 6 bases from J; bases unmatched to any gene: 3. Here the CDR3 DNA reads TGTGCCAGCAGCTTAGGGAGCGGGGCCAATGAGCAGTTCTTC. It specifies CASSLGSGANEQFF. Drawing the rest from reference TRBV7-9 and TRBJ2-1, the complete variable domain is DTGVSQNPRHKITKRGQNVTFRCDPISEHNRLYWYRQTLGQGPEFLTYFQNEAQLEKSRLLSDRFSAERPKGSFSTLEIQRTEQGDSAMYLCASSLGSGANEQFFGPGTRLTVL.

Points on this clonotype: Since the library was made to target alpha chains, this beta chain is a stray read and its abundance is not meaningful. The rearrangement links TRBV12-3 or TRBV12-4 to TRBJ1-1, with 7 bases aligning to TRBD1. The CDR3 has 14 amino acids. The trim removed 7 bases at V and 4 bases at J, leaving 9 bases unmatched. The CDR3 DNA reads TGTGCCAGCAATTACAGGGGAGTTGTCACTGAAGCTTTCTTT. Amino acids: CASNYRGVVTEAFF.

This clonotype was found a few times. This beta chain slipped into a library made for alpha chains as a stray read, so its size is not meaningful. The chain uses TRBV7-6 and TRBJ1-2; weak D call: TRBD1 (6 bases). The CDR3 sequence is 16 residues long. V lost 5 bases and J 0 bases, leaving 16 bases between the germline ends. Per the germline V gene, CDR1 is SGHVS and CDR2 is FNYEAQ. CDR3 region: CASSPDSQTPNYGYTF. In DNA form, the CDR3 reads TGTGCCAGCAGCCCGGACAGTCAGACGCCTAACTATGGCTACACCTTC.

As regards this clonotype: A library prepared for alpha chains yielded this beta chain as an off-target read; its size is of little meaning. V and J are TRBV20-1 and TRBJ2-7; D perhaps matches TRBD2 (6 bases). This CDR3 has 15 residues. Per germline, CDR1 DFQATT and CDR2 SNEGSKA (reference sequence). Trimming took 0 bases from V and 2 from J, leaving 14 bases between them. The CDR3 sequence: CSARDFGGATYEQYF. In DNA form, the CDR3 reads TGCAGTGCTAGAGATTTTGGAGGGGCCACCTACGAGCAGTACTTC.

This clonotype was seen at least ten times. Since the library was made to target alpha chains, this beta chain is a stray read and its abundance is not meaningful. This chain links TRBV6-2 or TRBV6-3 with TRBJ1-1; D possibly corresponds to TRBD1 (6 bases). CDR3 length: 15 residues. CDR1 is MNHEY, CDR2 SVGEGT, per germline. Trimming took 3 bases from V and 3 from J, leaving 14 bases between them. CDR3 protein: CASSYWGAGDTEAFF. CDR3 DNA sequence: TGTGCCAGCAGTTATTGGGGGGCTGGGGACACTGAAGCTTTCTTT.

This clonotype was seen at least ten times. Being off target in a library aimed at alpha chains, this beta chain has a size of little meaning. The chain carries TRBV5-1 and TRBJ2-3; no firm D call. V was trimmed by 3 bases and J by 4 bases, leaving 3 bases between them. The CDR3 contains 11 residues. Germline lookup yields CDR1 SGHRS and CDR2 YFSETQ. The CDR3 bases are TGCGCCAGCAGCTCAGCAGATACGCAGTATTTT. This encodes CASSSADTQYF.

By frequency in the sample, this clonotype is medium-sized. As an off-target read in a library built for alpha chains, this beta chain has a frequency of little significance. This chain uses TRBV19 with TRBJ1-5; no definite D call. Germline V gene lookup returns CDR1 LNHDA and CDR2 SQIVND (reference sequence). The CDR3 sequence is 15 residues long. V lost 0 bases to trimming and J lost 5 bases, with 11 bases between them. CDR3 loop: CASSIDFRTYQPQHF. In DNA form, the CDR3 reads TGTGCCAGTAGTATAGATTTTCGGACTTATCAGCCCCAGCATTTT.

In this sample, this clonotype turned up many times. The library was prepared for alpha chains; this beta chain is a stray read, so its frequency means little. V usage is TRBV7-3 and J usage is TRBJ2-2; 14 bases are a match to TRBD2. Trimming took 5 bases from V and 7 from J; bases not matched to a gene: 9. The CDR3 consists of 17 residues. From germline, CDR1 is SGHTA and CDR2 FQGTGA. CDR3 nucleotide sequence: TGTGCCAGCAGCCCCGGACTAGCGGGAGGCAACGGCGGGGAGCTGTTTTTT. Its translation is CASSPGLAGGNGGELFF.

As concerns this clonotype: As an off-target read in a library built for alpha chains, this beta chain has a frequency of little significance. The chain recombines TRBV28 with TRBJ2-5; D unresolved. The CDR3 loop spans 11 amino acids. Per the germline V gene, CDR1 is MDHEN and CDR2 is SYDVKM. V lost 4 bases to trimming and J lost 5 bases, with 5 bases between them. The CDR3 spells CASSSPETQYF. CDR3 DNA sequence: TGTGCCAGCAGTTCCCCGGAGACCCAGTACTTC. The full variable domain, with the rest looked up from reference TRBV28 and TRBJ2-5, is DVKVTQSSRYLVKRTGEKVFLECVQDMDHENMFWYRQDPGLGLRLIYFSYDVKMKEKGDIPEGYSVSREKKERFSLILESASTNQTSMYLCASSSPETQYFGPGTRLLVL.

Comments on this clonotype: In a library made to pick up alpha chains, this beta chain is a stray read with a size that means little. The CDR3 region is CASSQGLNSNQPQHF. As DNA, the CDR3 is TGTGCCAGCAGCCAAGGACTCAATAGCAATCAGCCCCAGCATTTT. This chain links TRBV3-1 with TRBJ1-5; D gene unclear. Germline CDR1 is LGHDT and CDR2 is YNNKEL (reference sequence). This CDR3 comprises 15 residues. V lost 1 base and J lost 0, with 7 bases in between.